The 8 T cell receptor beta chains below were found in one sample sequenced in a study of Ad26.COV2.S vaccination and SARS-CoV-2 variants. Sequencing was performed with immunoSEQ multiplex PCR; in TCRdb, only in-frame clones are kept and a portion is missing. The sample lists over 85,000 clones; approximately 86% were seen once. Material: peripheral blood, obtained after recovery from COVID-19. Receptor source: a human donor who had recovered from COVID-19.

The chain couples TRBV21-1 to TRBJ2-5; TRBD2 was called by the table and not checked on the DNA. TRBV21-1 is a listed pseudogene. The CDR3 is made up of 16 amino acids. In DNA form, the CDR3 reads TGTGCCAGCAGCGACGTGGGACTAGCGGAATTGAAGACCCAGTACTTC. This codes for CASSDVGLAELKTQYF.

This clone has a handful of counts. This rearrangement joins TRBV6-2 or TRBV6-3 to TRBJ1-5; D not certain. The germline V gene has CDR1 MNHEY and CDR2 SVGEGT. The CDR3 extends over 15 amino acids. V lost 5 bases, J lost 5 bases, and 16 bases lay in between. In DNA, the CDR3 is TGTGCCAGCAGTCCACGCATCCGGGTAGATCAGCCCCAGCATTTT. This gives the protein CASSPRIRVDQPQHF.

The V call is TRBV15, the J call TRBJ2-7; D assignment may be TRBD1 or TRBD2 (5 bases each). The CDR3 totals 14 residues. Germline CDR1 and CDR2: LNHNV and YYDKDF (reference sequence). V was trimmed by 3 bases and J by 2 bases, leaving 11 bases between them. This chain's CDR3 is CATSSWDRTYEQYF. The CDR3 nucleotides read TGTGCCACCAGCAGTTGGGACCGAACCTACGAGCAGTACTTC.

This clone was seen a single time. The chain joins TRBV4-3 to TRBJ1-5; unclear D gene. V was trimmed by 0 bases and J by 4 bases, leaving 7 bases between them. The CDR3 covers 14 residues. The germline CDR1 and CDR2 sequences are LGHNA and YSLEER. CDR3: CASSQDPANQPQHF. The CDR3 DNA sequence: TGCGCCAGCAGCCAAGATCCAGCTAATCAGCCCCAGCATTTT.

The DNA of the CDR3 is TGCGCCAGCAGACCACGGACTAGCGGATCCTACGAGCAGTACTTC. Its translation: CASRPRTSGSYEQYF. This sequence joins TRBV10-2 and TRBJ2-7, with 10 bases aligning to TRBD2. The junction had 6 bases not matched to a gene; V was cut back by 6 bases and J by 1 base. This CDR3 spans 15 amino acids. Germline V gene lookup returns CDR1 WSHSY and CDR2 SAAADI.

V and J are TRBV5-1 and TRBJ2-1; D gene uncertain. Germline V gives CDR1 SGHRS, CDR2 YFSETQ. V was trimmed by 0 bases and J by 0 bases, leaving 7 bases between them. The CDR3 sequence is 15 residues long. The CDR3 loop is CASSLVSRSYNEQFF. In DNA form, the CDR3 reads TGCGCCAGCAGCTTGGTCAGCCGCTCCTACAATGAGCAGTTCTTC.

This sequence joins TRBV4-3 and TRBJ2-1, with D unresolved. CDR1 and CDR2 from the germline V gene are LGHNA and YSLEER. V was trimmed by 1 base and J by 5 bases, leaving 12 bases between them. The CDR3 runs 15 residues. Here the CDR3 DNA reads TGCGCCAGCAGCCAAGTAGCACTTTCTAACAATGAGCAGTTCTTC. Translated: CASSQVALSNNEQFF.

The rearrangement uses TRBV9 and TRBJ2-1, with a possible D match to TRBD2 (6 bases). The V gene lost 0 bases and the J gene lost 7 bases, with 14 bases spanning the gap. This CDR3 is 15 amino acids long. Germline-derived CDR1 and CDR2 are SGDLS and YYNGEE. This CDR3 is CASSVVGGPPNEQFF. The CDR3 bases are TGTGCCAGCAGCGTAGTCGGAGGGCCGCCGAATGAGCAGTTCTTC.